This T cell receptor beta chain was sequenced for a study of blood T cell repertoires in COVID-19. Background on the study: The study drew acute and convalescent COVID-19 samples from the United States, Italy and Spain. PBMCs, B-cell-depleted T cells, or T cells were the source of the cDNA or gDNA that made up the material.

This clone occurred once. The V gene end was trimmed by 5 bases and the J gene end by 3 bases; junction bases not matched to a gene: 0. The CDR3 sequence is 13 residues long. CDR1 and CDR2 (germline): SGHTA, FQGNSA. Original data processing: Reference gene primer amplification yielded estimated nucleated cell counts. Clones were read by immunoSEQ multiplex PCR, and TCRdb kept only the in-frame ones, dropping some. The V and J calls and the clone size are those of that table, but D and trimming were determined from the DNA. The profile covers 75,000 to 95,000 clones, with more than 90% appearing a single time and more than 1.5% taken by the ten largest.

The receptor was derived from a man aged 60 to 75 with acute or convalescent COVID-19. V usage is TRBV7-2 and J usage is TRBJ2-7; the match to TRBD2 covers 11 bases. Input material: peripheral blood. The CDR3 nucleotides are TGTGCCAGCAGCGGGACTAGCGGCTACGAGCAGTACTTC. The encoded protein is CASSGTSGYEQYF. The full variable domain, rest sourced from reference TRBV7-2 and TRBJ2-7, is GAGVSQSPSNKVTEKGKDVELRCDPISGHTALYWYRQSLGQGLEFLIYFQGNSAPDKSGLPSDRFSAERTGGSVSTLTIQRTQQEDSAVYLCASSGTSGYEQYFGPGTRLTVT.